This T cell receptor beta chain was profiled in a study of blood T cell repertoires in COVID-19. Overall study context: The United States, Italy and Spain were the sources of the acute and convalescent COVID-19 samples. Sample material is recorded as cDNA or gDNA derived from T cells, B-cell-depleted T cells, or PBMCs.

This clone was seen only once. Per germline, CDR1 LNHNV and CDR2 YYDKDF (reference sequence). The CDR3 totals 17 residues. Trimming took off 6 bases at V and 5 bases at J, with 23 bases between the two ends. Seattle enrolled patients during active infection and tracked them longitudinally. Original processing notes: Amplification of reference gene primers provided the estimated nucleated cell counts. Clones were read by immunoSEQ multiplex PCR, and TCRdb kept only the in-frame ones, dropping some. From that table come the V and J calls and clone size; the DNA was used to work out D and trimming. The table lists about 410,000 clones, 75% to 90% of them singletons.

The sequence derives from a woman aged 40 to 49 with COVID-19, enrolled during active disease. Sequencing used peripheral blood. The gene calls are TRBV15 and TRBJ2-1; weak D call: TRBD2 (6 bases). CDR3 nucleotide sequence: TGTGCCACCAGTTTTGTCCGGGGGACTTTATTCCACAATGAGCAGTTCTTC. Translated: CATSFVRGTLFHNEQFF.